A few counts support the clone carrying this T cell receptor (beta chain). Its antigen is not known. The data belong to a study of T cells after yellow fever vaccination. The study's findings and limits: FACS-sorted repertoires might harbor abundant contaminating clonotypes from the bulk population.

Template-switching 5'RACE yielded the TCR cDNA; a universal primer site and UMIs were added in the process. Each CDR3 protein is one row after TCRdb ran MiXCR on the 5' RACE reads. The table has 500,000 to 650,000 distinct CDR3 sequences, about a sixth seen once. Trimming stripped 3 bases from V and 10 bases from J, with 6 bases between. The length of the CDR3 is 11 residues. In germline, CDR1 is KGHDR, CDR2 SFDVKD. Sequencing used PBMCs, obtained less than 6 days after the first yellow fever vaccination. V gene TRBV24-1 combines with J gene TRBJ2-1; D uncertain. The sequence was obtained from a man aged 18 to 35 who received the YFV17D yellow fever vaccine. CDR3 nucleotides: TGTGCCACCAGTGATAGCGCGGAGCAGTTCTTC. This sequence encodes CATSDSAEQFF.